The subject of this entry is one TCR beta chain. Sequencing was limited to surgery cases with top T cell transcript signatures in brain tissue. Before surgery, patients took at least one anti-epileptic drug. The CDR3 runs 12 residues. Germline V gene sequence: CDR1 DFQATT, CDR2 SNEGSKA (reference sequence). Trimming left V 3 bases short and J 7 bases short, with 12 bases between. Libraries were prepared by immunoSEQ multiplex PCR; TCRdb keeps only in-frame clonotypes and omits some of them. Among around 100,000 clones listed, 94% were seen once. This sample is part of a study of brain T cells in children with intractable seizures.

Sequencing was performed on peripheral blood, taken at surgery. J is TRBJ1-2 and V is TRBV20-1; D call uncertain. The TCR was taken from a boy under two years old with hemimegalencephaly and intractable seizures. CDR3 amino acids: CSASDWGIGYTF. CDR3 bases: TGCAGTGCTAGTGATTGGGGAATTGGCTACACCTTC.